Listed here are 18 T cell receptor beta chains from one sample, sequenced in a study of cytomegalovirus exposure and HLA in healthy donors. PCR involved 60 Vbeta and 13 Jbeta primers. Here immunoSEQ multiplex PCR was the method, and the copy in TCRdb shows in-frame clones only, minus some. This table holds some 150,000 clones, about 76% found once. The sample consisted of PBMCs. The receptors were gathered from a man aged 25 to 40 in good health and CMV-seropositive.

The chain has TRBV6-1 and TRBJ2-5; possibly TRBD1 for D (5 bases). CDR1 and CDR2 from the germline V gene are MNHNS and SASEGT. The CDR3 covers 13 residues. With 1 base removed from V and 5 bases from J, the gap between germline ends came to 8 bases. CDR3 region: CASSEGRVETQYF. The CDR3 DNA follows: TGTGCCAGCAGTGAAGGCAGGGTGGAGACCCAGTACTTC.

The gene calls are TRBV5-6 and TRBJ2-7; the D is unclear. The germline gives CDR1 SGHDT, CDR2 YYEEEE. CDR3 length: 11 amino acids. Between the trimmed V and J ends, which lost 2 bases and 5 bases, there was a span of 5 bases. CDR3 sequence: CASSFANEQYF. Here the CDR3 DNA reads TGTGCCAGCAGCTTCGCGAACGAGCAGTACTTC. The full variable domain, its missing parts supplied by reference TRBV5-6 and TRBJ2-7, is DAGVTQSPTHLIKTRGQQVTLRCSPKSGHDTVSWYQQALGQGPQFIFQYYEEEERQRGNFPDRFSGHQFPNYSSELNVNALLLGDSALYLCASSFANEQYFGPGTRLTVT.

The chain uses TRBV7-6 and TRBJ1-1, with 8 positions matching TRBD1. Germline V gives CDR1 SGHVS, CDR2 FNYEAQ. V was pared by 2 bases and J by 7 bases, with 9 bases of the junction left unmatched. This CDR3 is built from 15 residues. CDR3 nucleotide sequence: TGTGCCAGCAGCTTACCCCAGGGGGCATTGGGTGAAGCTTTCTTT. Encoded protein: CASSLPQGALGEAFF.

The chain recombines TRBV5-1 with TRBJ1-1; tentative D call: TRBD1 (6 bases). The V gene lost 4 bases and the J gene lost 3 bases, with 13 bases spanning the gap. The CDR3 runs 14 residues. Germline V gives CDR1 SGHRS, CDR2 YFSETQ. CDR3 loop: CASSDGQPYTEAFF. DNA of the CDR3: TGCGCCAGCAGCGACGGACAGCCTTACACTGAAGCTTTCTTT.

The chain links TRBV7-9 to TRBJ1-1; the match to TRBD1 covers 8 bases. After removal of 7 bases from V and 7 bases from J, the junction contained 8 bases not matched to a gene. CDR1 and CDR2 (germline): SEHNR, FQNEAQ (reference sequence). The CDR3 totals 13 residues. The CDR3 DNA is TGTGCCAGCAACGCTCAGGGGGCGGATGAAGCTTTCTTT. It translates to CASNAQGADEAFF. The full variable domain, its missing parts supplied by reference TRBV7-9 and TRBJ1-1, is DTGVSQNPRHKITKRGQNVTFRCDPISEHNRLYWYRQTLGQGPEFLTYFQNEAQLEKSRLLSDRFSAERPKGSFSTLEIQRTEQGDSAMYLCASNAQGADEAFFGQGTRLTVV.

The rearrangement links TRBV7-9 to TRBJ1-2; D is ambiguous. Germline assignment: CDR1 SEHNR and CDR2 FQNEAQ (reference sequence). This CDR3 comprises 14 residues. V lost 5 bases, J lost 4 bases, and 14 bases lay in between. The CDR3 coding sequence is TGTGCCAGCAGCCCCCACGGGGTGGGCTATGGCTACACCTTC. Its translation: CASSPHGVGYGYTF. The full variable domain, in which reference TRBV7-9 and TRBJ1-2 provide the parts outside the CDR3, is DTGVSQNPRHKITKRGQNVTFRCDPISEHNRLYWYRQTLGQGPEFLTYFQNEAQLEKSRLLSDRFSAERPKGSFSTLEIQRTEQGDSAMYLCASSPHGVGYGYTFGSGTRLTVV.

The rearrangement links TRBV6-6 to TRBJ2-5; perhaps TRBD2 as D (6 bases). The ends were cut back, 6 bases at V and 3 bases at J, with 20 bases in the middle. This CDR3 comprises 16 residues. Germline V gene sequence: CDR1 MNHNY, CDR2 SVGAGI (reference sequence). This chain's CDR3 is CASRPGTAHAKETQYF. The CDR3, as DNA: TGTGCCAGCAGGCCCGGGACTGCACACGCCAAAGAGACCCAGTACTTC.

This clone was seen a handful of times. The genes are TRBV9 and TRBJ2-7, with a weak D call TRBD2 (6 bases). The CDR3 extends over 13 amino acids. Looked up from germline, CDR1 is SGDLS and CDR2 is YYNGEE. Between the trimmed V and J ends, which lost 4 bases and 7 bases, there was a span of 15 bases. CDR3 in amino acids: CASSLDGRGEQYF. The CDR3 region has the DNA TGTGCCAGCAGCCTTGACGGCCGGGGGGAGCAGTACTTC.

V and J are TRBV19 and TRBJ1-5, with D possibly TRBD1 on 5 matching bases. V was pared by 6 bases and J by 0 bases, with 9 bases between. Germline assignment: CDR1 LNHDA and CDR2 SQIVND (reference sequence). The CDR3 length is 14 residues. Here the CDR3 DNA reads TGTGCCAGTAGGATGACAGATAGCAATCAGCCCCAGCATTTT. Translated, it gives CASRMTDSNQPQHF.

J is TRBJ2-2 and V is TRBV9; tentative D call: TRBD1 (6 bases). CDR3 length equals 17 residues. The V end lost 2 bases, the J end lost 5 bases, and 19 bases lay between the germline ends. The germline CDR1 and CDR2 sequences are SGDLS and YYNGEE. The CDR3 loop is CASSVFPGQGRTGELFF. In DNA, the CDR3 is TGTGCCAGCAGCGTGTTCCCTGGCCAGGGGCGAACCGGGGAGCTGTTTTTT.

The chain employs TRBV4-1 and TRBJ2-3, with D possibly being TRBD2 (5 bases). This CDR3 has 13 amino acids. V dropped 1 base and J dropped 5 bases, with 7 bases sitting between them. Germline V gives CDR1 MGHRA, CDR2 YSYEKL. CDR3 residues: CASSQGSGDTQYF. The CDR3, as DNA: TGCGCCAGCAGCCAAGGCAGCGGAGATACGCAGTATTTT.

J is TRBJ1-2 and V is TRBV7-9; the D is unclear. V lost 1 base, J lost 6 bases, and 9 bases lay in between. Per germline, CDR1 SEHNR and CDR2 FQNEAQ (reference sequence). CDR3 length: 13 amino acids. The chain's CDR3 is CASSLGSRNGYTF. CDR3 sequence (DNA): TGTGCCAGCAGCTTAGGTTCCAGAAATGGCTACACCTTC.

V and J are TRBV27 and TRBJ2-2; 10 bases map to TRBD2. Losses at the gene ends were 7 bases for V and 1 base for J; bases not matched to a gene: 3. Germline-derived CDR1 and CDR2 are MNHEY and SMNVEV (reference sequence). The length of the CDR3 is 15 residues. The CDR3 sequence is CASTSGRGNTGELFF. The CDR3 DNA reads TGTGCCAGCACCAGCGGGAGGGGGAACACCGGGGAGCTGTTTTTT.

This chain uses TRBV13 with TRBJ2-5, with D possibly matching TRBD1 (6 bases). The germline V gene encodes CDR1 PRHDT and CDR2 FYEKMQ (reference sequence). Between the trimmed V and J ends, which lost 7 bases and 1 base, there was a span of 16 bases. The CDR3 runs to 15 residues. The CDR3 here is CASTQGKGPQETQYF. In nucleotides, the CDR3 is TGTGCCAGCACTCAGGGGAAGGGGCCCCAAGAGACCCAGTACTTC.

This clone occurred once. CDR3 region: CASRQTDSPLHF. The CDR3 nucleotides are TGTGCCAGCAGACAGACGGATTCACCCCTCCACTTT. V and J are TRBV7-9 and TRBJ1-6; no clear D. The CDR3 is 12 amino acids. The V and J ends lost 6 bases and 8 bases respectively, with 8 bases between them. The germline V gene encodes CDR1 SEHNR and CDR2 FQNEAQ (reference sequence).

The rearrangement uses TRBV10-3 and TRBJ1-2; D is ambiguous. The CDR3 extends over 13 amino acids. Looked up from germline, CDR1 is ENHRY and CDR2 is SYGVKD. V lost 3 bases, J lost 8 bases, and 13 bases lay in between. The CDR3 sequence is CAISDREGRGYTF. For the CDR3, the DNA is TGTGCCATCAGTGATCGGGAAGGGAGAGGCTACACCTTC.

The rearrangement joins TRBV4-1 to TRBJ2-1; no definite D call. V was pared by 0 bases and J by 12 bases, with 12 bases between. The CDR3 contains 13 residues. CDR1 and CDR2 from the germline V gene are MGHRA and YSYEKL. CDR3 in DNA: TGCGCCAGCAGCCAAGATCTTATAAGCCGGCAGTTCTTC. It translates to CASSQDLISRQFF.

This chain uses TRBV6-5 with TRBJ2-7; TRBD2 aligns across 8 bases. This CDR3 region has 16 residues. Trimming cost V 4 bases and J 0 bases; bases outside gene matches: 8. CDR1 is MNHEY, CDR2 SVGAGI, per germline. The CDR3 loop reads CASSSTPGGSSYEQYF. The CDR3 DNA sequence: TGTGCCAGCAGTTCAACCCCGGGAGGGAGCTCCTACGAGCAGTACTTC.